This T cell receptor (beta chain) is drawn from a study of metastatic and nonmetastatic thyroid tumors. Study as a whole: For malignant and benign thyroid patients, tumor or nodule tissue and blood were the sources whose repertoires were compared.

Ten or more counts support this clone. Its antigen is not known. Source study methods: Clinicopathological groups differed in CDR3, with these differences serving to build a distant-metastasis classifier for papillary thyroid cancer. Using MiXCR, TCRdb re-called clones from the PCR reads. Clone size and V and J calls follow TCRdb, not the original study. The data contain more than 15,000 clones, roughly 24% of them singletons. Among the patients, none had received any treatment before thyroid surgery. The CDR3 is 14 amino acids. CDR1 is SNHLY and CDR2 is FYNNEI in the germline V gene. V shed 10 bases and J shed 4 bases, with 17 bases lying between them. Study-level findings and limits: Patients with malignant thyroid tumors reportedly had significantly higher TCR beta diversity than those with benign nodules, in blood and tumor.

This sequence originates from a female donor with papillary thyroid cancer or a benign thyroid nodule (not recorded which). Some clones in this sample may be carry-over from other donors' samples. The sequencing input was tumor tissue. V is TRBV2 and J is TRBJ2-4; D possibly uses TRBD1 or TRBD2 (6 bases each). CDR3 in amino acids: CATRRAGTKNIQYF. CDR3 nucleotide sequence: TGTGCCACCCGGAGGGCCGGGACAAAAAACATTCAGTACTTC.